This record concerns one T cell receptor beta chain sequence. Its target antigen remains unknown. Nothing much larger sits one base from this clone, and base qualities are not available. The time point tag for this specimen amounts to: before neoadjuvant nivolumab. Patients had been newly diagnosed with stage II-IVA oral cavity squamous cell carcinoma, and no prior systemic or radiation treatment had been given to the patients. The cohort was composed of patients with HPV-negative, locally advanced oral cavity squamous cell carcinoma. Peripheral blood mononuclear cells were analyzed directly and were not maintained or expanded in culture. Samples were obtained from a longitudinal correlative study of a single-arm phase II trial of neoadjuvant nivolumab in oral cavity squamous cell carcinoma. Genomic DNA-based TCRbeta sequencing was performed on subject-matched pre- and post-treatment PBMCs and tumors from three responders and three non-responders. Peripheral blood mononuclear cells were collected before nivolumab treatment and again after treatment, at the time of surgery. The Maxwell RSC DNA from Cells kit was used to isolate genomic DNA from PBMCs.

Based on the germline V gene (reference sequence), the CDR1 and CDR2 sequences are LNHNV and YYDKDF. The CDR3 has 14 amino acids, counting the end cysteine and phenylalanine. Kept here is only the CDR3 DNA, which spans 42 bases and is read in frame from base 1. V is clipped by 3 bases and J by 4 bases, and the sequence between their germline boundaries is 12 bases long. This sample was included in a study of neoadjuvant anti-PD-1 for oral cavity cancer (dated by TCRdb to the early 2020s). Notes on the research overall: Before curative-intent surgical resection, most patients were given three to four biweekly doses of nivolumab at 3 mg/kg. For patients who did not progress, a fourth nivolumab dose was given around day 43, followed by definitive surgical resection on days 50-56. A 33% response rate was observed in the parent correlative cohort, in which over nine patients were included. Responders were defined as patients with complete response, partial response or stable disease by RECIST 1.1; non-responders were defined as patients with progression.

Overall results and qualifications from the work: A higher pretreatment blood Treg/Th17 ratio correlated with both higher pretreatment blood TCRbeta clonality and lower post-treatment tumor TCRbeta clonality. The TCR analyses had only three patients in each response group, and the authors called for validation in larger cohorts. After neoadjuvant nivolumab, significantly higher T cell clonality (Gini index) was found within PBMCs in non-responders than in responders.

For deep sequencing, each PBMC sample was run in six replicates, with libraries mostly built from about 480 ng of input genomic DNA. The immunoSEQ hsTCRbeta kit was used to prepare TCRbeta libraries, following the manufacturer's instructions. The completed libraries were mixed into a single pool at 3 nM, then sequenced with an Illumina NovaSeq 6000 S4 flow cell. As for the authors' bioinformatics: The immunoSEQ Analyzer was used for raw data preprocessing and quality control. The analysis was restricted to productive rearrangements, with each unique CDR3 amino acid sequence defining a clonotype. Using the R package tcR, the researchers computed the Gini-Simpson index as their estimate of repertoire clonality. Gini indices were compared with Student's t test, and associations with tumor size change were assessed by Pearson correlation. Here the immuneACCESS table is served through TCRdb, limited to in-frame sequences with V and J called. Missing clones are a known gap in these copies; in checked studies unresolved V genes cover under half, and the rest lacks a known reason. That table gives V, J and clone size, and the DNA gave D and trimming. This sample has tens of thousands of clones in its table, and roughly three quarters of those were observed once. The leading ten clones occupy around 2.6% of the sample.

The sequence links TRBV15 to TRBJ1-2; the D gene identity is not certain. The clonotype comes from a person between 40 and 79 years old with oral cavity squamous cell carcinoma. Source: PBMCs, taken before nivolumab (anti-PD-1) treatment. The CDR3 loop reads CATSREGRIYGYTF. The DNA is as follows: TGTGCCACCAGCAGGGAAGGACGGATCTATGGCTACACCTTC.